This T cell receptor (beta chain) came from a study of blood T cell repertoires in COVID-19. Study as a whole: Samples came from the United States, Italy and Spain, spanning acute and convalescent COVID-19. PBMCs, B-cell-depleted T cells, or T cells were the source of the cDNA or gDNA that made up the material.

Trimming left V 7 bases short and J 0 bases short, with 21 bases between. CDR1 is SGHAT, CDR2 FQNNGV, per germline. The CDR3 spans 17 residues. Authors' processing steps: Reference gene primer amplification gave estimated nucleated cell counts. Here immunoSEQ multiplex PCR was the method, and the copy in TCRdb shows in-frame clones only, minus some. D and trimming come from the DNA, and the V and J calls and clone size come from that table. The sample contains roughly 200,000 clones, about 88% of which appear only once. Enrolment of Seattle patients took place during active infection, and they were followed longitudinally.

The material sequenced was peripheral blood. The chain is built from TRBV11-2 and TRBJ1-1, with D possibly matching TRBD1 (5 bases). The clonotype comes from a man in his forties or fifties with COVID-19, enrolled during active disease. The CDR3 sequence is CASTHRSGGRMNTEAFF. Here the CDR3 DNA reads TGTGCCAGCACCCATCGGTCGGGGGGAAGAATGAACACTGAAGCTTTCTTT. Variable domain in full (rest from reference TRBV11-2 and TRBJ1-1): EAGVAQSPRYKIIEKRQSVAFWCNPISGHATLYWYQQILGQGPKLLIQFQNNGVVDDSQLPKDRFSAERLKGVDSTLKIQPAKLEDSAVYLCASTHRSGGRMNTEAFFGQGTRLTVV.